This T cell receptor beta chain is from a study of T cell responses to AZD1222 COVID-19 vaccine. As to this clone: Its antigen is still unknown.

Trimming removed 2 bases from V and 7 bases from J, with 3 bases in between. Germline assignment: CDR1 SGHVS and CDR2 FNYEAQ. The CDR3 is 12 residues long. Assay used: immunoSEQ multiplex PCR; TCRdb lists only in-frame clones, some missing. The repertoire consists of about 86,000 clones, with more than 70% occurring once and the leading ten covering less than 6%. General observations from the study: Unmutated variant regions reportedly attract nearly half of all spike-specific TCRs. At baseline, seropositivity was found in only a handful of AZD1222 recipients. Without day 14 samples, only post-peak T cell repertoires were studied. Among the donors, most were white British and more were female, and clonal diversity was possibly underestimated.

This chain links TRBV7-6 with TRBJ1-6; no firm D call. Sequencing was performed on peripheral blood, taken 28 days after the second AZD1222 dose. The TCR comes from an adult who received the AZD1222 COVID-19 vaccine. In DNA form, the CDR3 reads TGTGCCAGCAGCTTAAACAATTCACCCCTCCACTTT. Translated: CASSLNNSPLHF. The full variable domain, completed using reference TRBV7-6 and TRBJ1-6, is GAGVSQSPRYKVTKRGQDVALRCDPISGHVSLYWYRQALGQGPEFLTYFNYEAQQDKSGLPNDRFSAERPEGSISTLTIQRTEQRDSAMYRCASSLNNSPLHFGNGTRLTVT.